This T cell receptor (beta chain) was observed in a study of blood T cells in healthy people across ages. Study results and limitations: The long-lived group displayed more naive CD4+ cells, plus higher diversity, than the aged donors did. Investigators treated diversity estimates from one million T cells as underestimates. Naive T cell percentage showed a strong correlation with TCR beta diversity.

Looked up from germline, CDR1 is SGHVS and CDR2 is FNYEAQ. The CDR3 is made up of 13 amino acids. The V gene lost 5 bases and the J gene lost 5 bases, with 11 bases spanning the gap. Then a second PCR, running roughly 7 to 11 cycles, was carried out with a sample-barcoded 5' primer and a J-beta primer mix. MiXCR was run by TCRdb on the 5' RACE reads, yielding one entry per CDR3 protein. Altogether around 600,000 distinct CDR3 sequences are present, around 48% being singletons, with the ten largest covering roughly 25%. As for this clonotype: Its cognate antigen is unknown.

V gene TRBV7-6 combines with J gene TRBJ2-3; D unresolved. Material for sequencing was blood. This clonotype was obtained from a man older than 75 in good health. CDR3: CASSGSNLDTQYF. Written as DNA, the CDR3 is TGTGCCAGCAGCGGGTCCAACCTAGATACGCAGTATTTT.